This T cell receptor beta chain is drawn from a study of Graves' ophthalmopathy and Graves' hyperthyroidism. TCR beta CDR3 regions were amplified from RNA transcripts. The workflow started with a first-round RT-PCR run with HTBI primers and then moved on to a second-round multiplex PCR. TCRdb processed the multiplex PCR reads anew with MiXCR; each CDR3 protein has one entry. The sample consists of around 1.1 million distinct CDR3 sequences, about 38% of them appearing once. Clinical symptoms, serum thyroxine, TRAb, thyroid ultrasound and orbital computed tomography formed the basis of diagnosis. Trimming took off 5 bases at V and 0 bases at J, with 19 bases between the two ends. The CDR3 loop spans 17 amino acids. Germline CDR1 SEHNR, CDR2 FQNEAQ (reference sequence).

The chain recombines TRBV7-9 with TRBJ1-1, with D possibly being TRBD1 (5 bases). This receptor was identified in an adult man with Graves' hyperthyroidism. The material sequenced was peripheral blood or thyroid tissue (not recorded which). The CDR3 sequence: CASSRGTGLNMNTEAFF. CDR3 nucleotide sequence: TGTGCCAGCAGCCGAGGGACCGGACTCAACATGAACACTGAAGCTTTCTTT.